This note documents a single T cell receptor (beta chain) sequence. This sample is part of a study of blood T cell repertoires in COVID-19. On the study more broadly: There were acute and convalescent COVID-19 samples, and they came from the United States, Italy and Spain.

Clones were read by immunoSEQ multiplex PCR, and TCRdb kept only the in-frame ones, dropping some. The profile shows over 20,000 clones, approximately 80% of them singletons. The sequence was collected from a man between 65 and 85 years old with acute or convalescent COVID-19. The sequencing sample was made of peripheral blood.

The CDR3 nucleotides read TGTGCCAGCAGCACAAGCGGGAACACCGGGGAGCTGTTTTTT. Translating it yields CASSTSGNTGELFF. This rearrangement joins TRBV11-2 to TRBJ2-2; maybe TRBD2 (5 bases). Germline values: CDR1 SGHAT, CDR2 FQNNGV. The CDR3 contains 14 residues. V dropped 5 bases and J dropped 1 base, with 8 bases sitting between them. The whole variable domain, remainder taken from reference TRBV11-2 and TRBJ2-2, is EAGVAQSPRYKIIEKRQSVAFWCNPISGHATLYWYQQILGQGPKLLIQFQNNGVVDDSQLPKDRFSAERLKGVDSTLKIQPAKLEDSAVYLCASSTSGNTGELFFGEGSRLTVL.